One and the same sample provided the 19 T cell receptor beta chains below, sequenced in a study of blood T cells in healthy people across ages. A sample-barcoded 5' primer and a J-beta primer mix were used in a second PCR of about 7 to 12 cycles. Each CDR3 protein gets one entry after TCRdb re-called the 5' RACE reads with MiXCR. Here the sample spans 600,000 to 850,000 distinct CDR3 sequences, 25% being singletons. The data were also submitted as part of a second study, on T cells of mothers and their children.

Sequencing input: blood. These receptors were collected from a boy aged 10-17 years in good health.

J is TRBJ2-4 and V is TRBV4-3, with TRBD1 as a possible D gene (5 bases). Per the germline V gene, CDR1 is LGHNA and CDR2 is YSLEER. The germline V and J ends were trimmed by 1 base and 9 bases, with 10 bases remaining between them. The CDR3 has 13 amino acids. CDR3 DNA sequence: TGCGCCAGCAGCCAAGGGACATACGCCATTCAGTACTTC. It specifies CASSQGTYAIQYF.

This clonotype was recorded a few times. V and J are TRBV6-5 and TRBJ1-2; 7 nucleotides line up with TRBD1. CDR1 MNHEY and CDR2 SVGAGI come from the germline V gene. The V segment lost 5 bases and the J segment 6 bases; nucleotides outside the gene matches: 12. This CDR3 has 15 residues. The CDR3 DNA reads TGTGCCAGCAGTCTAACGGGACAGAGCTCTGATGGCTACACCTTC. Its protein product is CASSLTGQSSDGYTF.

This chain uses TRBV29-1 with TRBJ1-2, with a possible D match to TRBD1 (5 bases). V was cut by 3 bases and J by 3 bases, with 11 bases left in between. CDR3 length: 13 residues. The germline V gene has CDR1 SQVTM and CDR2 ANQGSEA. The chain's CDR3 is CSVEAQGDYGYTF. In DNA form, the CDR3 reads TGCAGCGTTGAGGCCCAGGGAGACTATGGCTACACCTTC. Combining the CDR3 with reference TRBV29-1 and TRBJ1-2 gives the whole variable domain SAVISQKPSRDICQRGTSLTIQCQVDSQVTMMFWYRQQPGQSLTLIATANQGSEATYESGFVIDKFPISRPNLTFSTLTVSNMSPEDSSIYLCSVEAQGDYGYTFGSGTRLTVV.

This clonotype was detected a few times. The CDR3 loop reads CSARVVRANYGYTF. The CDR3 coding sequence is TGCAGTGCTAGAGTCGTCAGGGCCAACTATGGCTACACCTTC. J is TRBJ1-2 and V is TRBV20-1; D might be TRBD1 (5 bases). The CDR3 contains 14 residues. Per the germline V gene, CDR1 is DFQATT and CDR2 is SNEGSKA (reference sequence). V shed 1 base and J shed 2 bases, with 11 bases lying between them.

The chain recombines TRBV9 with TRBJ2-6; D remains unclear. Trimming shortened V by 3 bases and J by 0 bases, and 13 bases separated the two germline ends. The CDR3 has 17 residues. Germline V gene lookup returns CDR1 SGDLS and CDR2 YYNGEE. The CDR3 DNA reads TGTGCCAGCAGCGCCTACCCGAAGGGCTCTGGGGCCAACGTCCTGACTTTC. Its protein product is CASSAYPKGSGANVLTF.

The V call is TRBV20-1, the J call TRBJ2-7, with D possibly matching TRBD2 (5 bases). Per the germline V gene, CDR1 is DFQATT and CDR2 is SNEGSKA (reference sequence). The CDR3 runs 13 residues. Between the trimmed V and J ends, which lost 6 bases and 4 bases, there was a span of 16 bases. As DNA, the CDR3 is TGCAGTGCGGAGGACTCCGAATTATACGAGCAGTACTTC. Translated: CSAEDSELYEQYF.

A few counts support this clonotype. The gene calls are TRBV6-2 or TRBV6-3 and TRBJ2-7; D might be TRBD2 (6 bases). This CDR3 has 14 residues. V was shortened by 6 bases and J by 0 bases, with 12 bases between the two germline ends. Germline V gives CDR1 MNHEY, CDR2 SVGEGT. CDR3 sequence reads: CASRVWGDSYEQYF. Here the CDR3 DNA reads TGTGCCAGCAGGGTATGGGGGGACTCCTACGAGCAGTACTTC.

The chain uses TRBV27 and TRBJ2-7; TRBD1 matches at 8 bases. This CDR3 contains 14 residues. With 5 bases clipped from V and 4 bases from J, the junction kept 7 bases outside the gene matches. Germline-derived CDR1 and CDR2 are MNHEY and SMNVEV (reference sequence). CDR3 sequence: CASSNRGLVYEQYF. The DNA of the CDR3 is TGTGCCAGCAGTAACAGGGGGTTGGTTTACGAGCAGTACTTC.

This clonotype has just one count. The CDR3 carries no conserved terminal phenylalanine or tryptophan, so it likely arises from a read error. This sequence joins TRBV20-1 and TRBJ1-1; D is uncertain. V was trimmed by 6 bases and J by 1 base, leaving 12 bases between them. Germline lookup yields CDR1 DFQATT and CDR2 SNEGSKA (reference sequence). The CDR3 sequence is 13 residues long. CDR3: CSATRGKNTEAFL. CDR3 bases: TGCAGTGCCACACGAGGGAAGAACACTGAAGCTTTCCTT.

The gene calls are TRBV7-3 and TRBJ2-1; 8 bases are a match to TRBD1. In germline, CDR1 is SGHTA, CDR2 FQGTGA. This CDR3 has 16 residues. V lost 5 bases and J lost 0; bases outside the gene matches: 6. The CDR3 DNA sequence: TGTGCCAGCAGCCTAAACACAGGGGGCTCCTACAATGAGCAGTTCTTC. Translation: CASSLNTGGSYNEQFF.

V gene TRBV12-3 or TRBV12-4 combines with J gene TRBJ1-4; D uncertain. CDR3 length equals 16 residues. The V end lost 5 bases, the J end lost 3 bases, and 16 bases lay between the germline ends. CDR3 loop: CASSPVAGESNEKLFF. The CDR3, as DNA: TGTGCCAGCAGTCCGGTCGCCGGGGAATCTAATGAAAAACTGTTTTTT.

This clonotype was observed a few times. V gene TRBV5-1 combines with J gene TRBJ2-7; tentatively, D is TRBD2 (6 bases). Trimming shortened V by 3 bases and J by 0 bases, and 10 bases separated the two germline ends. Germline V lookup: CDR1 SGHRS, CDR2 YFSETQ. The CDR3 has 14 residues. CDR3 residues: CASSSFGGSYEQYF. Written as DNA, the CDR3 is TGCGCCAGCAGCTCCTTCGGGGGCTCCTACGAGCAGTACTTC.

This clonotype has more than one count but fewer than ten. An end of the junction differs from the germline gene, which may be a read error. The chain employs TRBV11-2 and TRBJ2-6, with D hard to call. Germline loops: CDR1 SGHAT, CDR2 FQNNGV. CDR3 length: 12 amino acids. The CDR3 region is CASTLGSNVLTF. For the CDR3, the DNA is TGTGCCAGCACCTTAGGCTCCAACGTCCTGACTTTC.

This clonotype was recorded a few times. The CDR3 sequence: CASSFSSGISDEQFF. The CDR3, as DNA: TGTGCCAGCAGTTTCAGCAGCGGGATTAGCGATGAGCAGTTCTTC. The V call is TRBV28, the J call TRBJ2-1; 7 nucleotides align to TRBD2. There are 15 residues in the CDR3. J lost 8 bases, V lost 3 bases, and 10 bases had no gene match. Germline values: CDR1 MDHEN, CDR2 SYDVKM.

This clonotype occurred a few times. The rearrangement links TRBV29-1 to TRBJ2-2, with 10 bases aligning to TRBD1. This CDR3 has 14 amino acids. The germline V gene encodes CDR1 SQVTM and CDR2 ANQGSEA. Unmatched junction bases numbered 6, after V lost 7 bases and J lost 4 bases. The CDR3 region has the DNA TGCAGCGCTCTAAGGACAGGGGGCACCGGGGAGCTGTTTTTT. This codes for CSALRTGGTGELFF.

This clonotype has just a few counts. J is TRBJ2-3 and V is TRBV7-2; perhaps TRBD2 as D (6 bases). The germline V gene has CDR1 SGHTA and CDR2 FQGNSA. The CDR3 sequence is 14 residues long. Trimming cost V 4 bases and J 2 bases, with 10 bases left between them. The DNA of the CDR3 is TGTGCCAGCAGCTCATCGGACTACACAGATACGCAGTATTTT. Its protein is CASSSSDYTDTQYF.

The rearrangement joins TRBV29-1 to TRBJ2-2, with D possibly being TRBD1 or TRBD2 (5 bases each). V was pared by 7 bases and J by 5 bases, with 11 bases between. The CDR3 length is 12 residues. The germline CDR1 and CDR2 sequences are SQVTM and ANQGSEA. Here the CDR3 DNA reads TGCAGCGGTGGGGGAGTAACCGGGGAGCTGTTTTTT. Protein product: CSGGGVTGELFF.

In nucleotides, the CDR3 is TGTGCCAGCAGTAATACGCCCCCCGATGAAAAACTGTTTTTT. Protein: CASSNTPPDEKLFF. This rearrangement joins TRBV6-1 to TRBJ1-4; D is unclear. The CDR3 is made up of 14 amino acids. Germline V gene sequence: CDR1 MNHNS, CDR2 SASEGT. Deletions cut 5 bases from V and 6 bases from J, with 13 bases between.

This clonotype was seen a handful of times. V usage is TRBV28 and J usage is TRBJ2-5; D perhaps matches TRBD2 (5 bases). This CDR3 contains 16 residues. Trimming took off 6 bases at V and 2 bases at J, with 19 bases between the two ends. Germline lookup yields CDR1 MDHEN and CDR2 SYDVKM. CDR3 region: CASSHPSRDVQETQYF. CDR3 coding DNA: TGTGCCAGCAGCCACCCTAGCCGGGATGTACAAGAGACCCAGTACTTC.